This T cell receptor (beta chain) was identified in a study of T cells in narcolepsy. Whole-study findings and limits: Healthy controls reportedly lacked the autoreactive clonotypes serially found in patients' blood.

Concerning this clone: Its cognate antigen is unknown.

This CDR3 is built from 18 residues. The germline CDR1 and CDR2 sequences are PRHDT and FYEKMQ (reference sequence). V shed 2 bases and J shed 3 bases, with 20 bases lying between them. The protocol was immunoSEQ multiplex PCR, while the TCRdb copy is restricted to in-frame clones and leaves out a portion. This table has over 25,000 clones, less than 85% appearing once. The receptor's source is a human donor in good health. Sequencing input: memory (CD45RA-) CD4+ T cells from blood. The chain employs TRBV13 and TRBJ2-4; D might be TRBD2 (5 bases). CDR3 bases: TGTGCCAGCAGCTTATTTAGAAGAGAGACGGCGGGCAAAAACATTCAGTACTTC. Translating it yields CASSLFRRETAGKNIQYF.